This TCR beta chain was identified in a study of blood T cell repertoires in COVID-19. Turning to the study itself: Samples taken during acute and convalescent COVID-19 were collected in the United States, Italy and Spain. Nucleic acid was either cDNA or gDNA, and it came from T cells, B-cell-depleted T cells, or PBMCs.

V shed 7 bases, J shed 1 base, and the junction held 5 bases outside the gene matches. Germline loops: CDR1 LNHDA, CDR2 SQIVND (reference sequence). The CDR3 consists of 15 residues. Authors' methods: Researchers report that nucleated cell counts were estimated from reference gene primer amplification. The assay was immunoSEQ multiplex PCR, and TCRdb's table has in-frame clones only and misses some. D and trimming come from the DNA, and the V and J calls and clone size come from that table. In the table there are about 99,000 clones, about 83% of which are singletons. The chain uses TRBV19 and TRBJ2-1; TRBD2 matches at 9 bases. The clonotype comes from a man between 65 and 85 years old with active or convalescent COVID-19. Specimen: peripheral blood. The CDR3 DNA reads as TGTGCCAGTAAAACCGCGGGGGGGTCCTACAATGAGCAGTTCTTC. Translated, it gives CASKTAGGSYNEQFF.